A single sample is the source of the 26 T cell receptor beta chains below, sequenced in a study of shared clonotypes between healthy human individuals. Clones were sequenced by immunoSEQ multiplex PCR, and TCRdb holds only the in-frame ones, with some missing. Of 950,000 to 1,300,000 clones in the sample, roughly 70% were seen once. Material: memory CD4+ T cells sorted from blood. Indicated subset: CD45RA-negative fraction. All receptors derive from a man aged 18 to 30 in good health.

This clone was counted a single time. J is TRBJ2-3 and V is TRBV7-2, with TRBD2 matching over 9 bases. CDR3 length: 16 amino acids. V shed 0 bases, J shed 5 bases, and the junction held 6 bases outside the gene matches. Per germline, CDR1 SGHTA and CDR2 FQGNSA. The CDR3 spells CASSLARGLAKDTQYF. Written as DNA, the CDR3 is TGTGCCAGCAGCTTAGCGAGGGGACTAGCAAAAGATACGCAGTATTTT.

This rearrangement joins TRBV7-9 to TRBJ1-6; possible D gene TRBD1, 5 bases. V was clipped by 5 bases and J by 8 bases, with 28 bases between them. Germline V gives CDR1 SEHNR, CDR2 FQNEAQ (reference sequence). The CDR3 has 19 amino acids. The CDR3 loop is CASSPQPKTALSGDSPLHF. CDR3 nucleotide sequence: TGTGCCAGCAGCCCCCAGCCCAAGACAGCATTATCCGGGGATTCACCCCTCCACTTT.

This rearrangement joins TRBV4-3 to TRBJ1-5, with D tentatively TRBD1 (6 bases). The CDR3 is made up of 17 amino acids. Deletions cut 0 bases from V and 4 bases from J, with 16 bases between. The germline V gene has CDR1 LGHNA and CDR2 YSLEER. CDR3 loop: CASSQEKGGRGNQPQHF. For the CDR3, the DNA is TGCGCCAGCAGCCAAGAAAAGGGGGGAAGAGGGAATCAGCCCCAGCATTTT.

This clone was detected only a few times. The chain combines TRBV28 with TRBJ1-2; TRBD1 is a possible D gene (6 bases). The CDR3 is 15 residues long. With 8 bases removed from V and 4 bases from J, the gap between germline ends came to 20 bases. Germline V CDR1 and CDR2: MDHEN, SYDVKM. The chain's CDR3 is CASLSPSTGSYGYTF. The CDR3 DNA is TGTGCCAGCCTATCCCCCTCAACAGGGTCCTATGGCTACACCTTC.

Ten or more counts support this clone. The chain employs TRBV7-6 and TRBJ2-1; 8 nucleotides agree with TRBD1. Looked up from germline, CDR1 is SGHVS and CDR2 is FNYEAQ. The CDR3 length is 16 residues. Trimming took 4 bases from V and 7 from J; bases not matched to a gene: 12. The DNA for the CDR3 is TGTGCCAGCAGCTCTAATACAGGGGGAGTGGGGAATGAGCAGTTCTTC. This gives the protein CASSSNTGGVGNEQFF. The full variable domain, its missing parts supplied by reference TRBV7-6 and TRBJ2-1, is GAGVSQSPRYKVTKRGQDVALRCDPISGHVSLYWYRQALGQGPEFLTYFNYEAQQDKSGLPNDRFSAERPEGSISTLTIQRTEQRDSAMYRCASSSNTGGVGNEQFFGPGTRLTVL.

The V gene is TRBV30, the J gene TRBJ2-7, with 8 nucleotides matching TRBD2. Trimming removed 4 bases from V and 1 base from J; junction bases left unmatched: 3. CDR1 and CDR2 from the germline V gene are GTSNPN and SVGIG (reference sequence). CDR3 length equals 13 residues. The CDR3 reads CAWKRGGSYEQYF. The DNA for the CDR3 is TGTGCCTGGAAACGGGGGGGTTCCTACGAGCAGTACTTC.

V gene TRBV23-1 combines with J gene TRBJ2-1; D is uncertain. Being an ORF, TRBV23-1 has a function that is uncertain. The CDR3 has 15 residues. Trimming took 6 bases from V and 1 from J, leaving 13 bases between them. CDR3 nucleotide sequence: TGCGCCAGCAGAAACCGACGGAATTCCTACAATGAGCAGTTCTTC. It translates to CASRNRRNSYNEQFF.

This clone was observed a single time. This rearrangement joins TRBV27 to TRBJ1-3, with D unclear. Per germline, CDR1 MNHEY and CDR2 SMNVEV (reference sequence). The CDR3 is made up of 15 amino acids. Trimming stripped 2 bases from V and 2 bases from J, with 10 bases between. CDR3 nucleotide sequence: TGTGCCAGCAGTTTAAGCTGGGCCCCTGGAAACACCATATATTTT. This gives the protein CASSLSWAPGNTIYF.

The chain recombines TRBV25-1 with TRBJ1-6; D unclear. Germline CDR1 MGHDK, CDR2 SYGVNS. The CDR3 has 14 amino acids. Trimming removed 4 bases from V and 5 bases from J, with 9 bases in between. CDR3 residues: CASSVPVDNSPLHF. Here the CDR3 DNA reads TGTGCCAGCAGTGTCCCGGTGGATAATTCACCCCTCCACTTT.

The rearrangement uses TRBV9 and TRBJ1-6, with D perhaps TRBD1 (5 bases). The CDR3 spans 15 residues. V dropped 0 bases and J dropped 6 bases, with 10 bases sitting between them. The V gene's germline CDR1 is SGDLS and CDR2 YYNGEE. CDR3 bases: TGTGCCAGCAGCGTAGTTGGGACCCCTAATTCACCCCTCCACTTT. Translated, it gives CASSVVGTPNSPLHF.

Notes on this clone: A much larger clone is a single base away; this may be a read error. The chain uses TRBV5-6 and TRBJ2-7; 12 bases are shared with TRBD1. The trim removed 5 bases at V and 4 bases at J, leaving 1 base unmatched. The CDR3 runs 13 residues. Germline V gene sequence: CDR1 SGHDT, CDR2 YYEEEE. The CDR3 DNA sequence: TGTGCCAGCAGGGGACAGGGGGCTTACGAGCAGTACTTC. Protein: CASRGQGAYEQYF.

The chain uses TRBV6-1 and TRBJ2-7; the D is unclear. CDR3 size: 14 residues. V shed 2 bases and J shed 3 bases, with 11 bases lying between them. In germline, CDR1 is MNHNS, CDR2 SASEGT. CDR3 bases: TGTGCCAGCAGTGAAATATTAGCTCTCTACGAGCAGTACTTC. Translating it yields CASSEILALYEQYF.

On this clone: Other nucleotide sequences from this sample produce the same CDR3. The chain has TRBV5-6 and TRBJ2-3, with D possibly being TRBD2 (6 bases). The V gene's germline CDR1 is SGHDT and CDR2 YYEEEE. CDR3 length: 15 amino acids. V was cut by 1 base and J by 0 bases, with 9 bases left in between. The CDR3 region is CASSLRGLSTDTQYF. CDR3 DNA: TGTGCCAGCAGCTTGAGGGGACTTAGCACAGATACGCAGTATTTT.

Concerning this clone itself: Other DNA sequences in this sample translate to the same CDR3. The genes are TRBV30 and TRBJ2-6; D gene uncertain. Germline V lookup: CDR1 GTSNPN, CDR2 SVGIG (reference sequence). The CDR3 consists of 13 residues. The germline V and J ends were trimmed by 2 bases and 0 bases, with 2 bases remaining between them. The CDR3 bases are TGTGCCTGGAGTTACTCTGGGGCCAACGTCCTGACTTTC. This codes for CAWSYSGANVLTF.

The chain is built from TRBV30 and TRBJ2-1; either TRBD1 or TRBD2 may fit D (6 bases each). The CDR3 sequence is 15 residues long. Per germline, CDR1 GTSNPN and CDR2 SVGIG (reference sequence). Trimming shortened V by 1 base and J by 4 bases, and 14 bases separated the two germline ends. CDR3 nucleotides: TGTGCCTGGAGTGGGGGGGCGGGCAATTACAATGAGCAGTTCTTC. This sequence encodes CAWSGGAGNYNEQFF.

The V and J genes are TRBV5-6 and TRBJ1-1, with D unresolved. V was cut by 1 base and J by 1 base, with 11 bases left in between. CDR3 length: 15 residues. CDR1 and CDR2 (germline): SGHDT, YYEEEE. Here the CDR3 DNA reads TGTGCCAGCAGCTTGTTAGACGGAAGGAACACTGAAGCTTTCTTT. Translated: CASSLLDGRNTEAFF.

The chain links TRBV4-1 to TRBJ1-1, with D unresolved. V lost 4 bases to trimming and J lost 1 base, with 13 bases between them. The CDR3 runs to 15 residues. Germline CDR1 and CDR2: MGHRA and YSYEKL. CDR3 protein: CASSLTYGGNTEAFF. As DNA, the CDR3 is TGCGCCAGCAGCCTGACTTATGGCGGGAACACTGAAGCTTTCTTT.

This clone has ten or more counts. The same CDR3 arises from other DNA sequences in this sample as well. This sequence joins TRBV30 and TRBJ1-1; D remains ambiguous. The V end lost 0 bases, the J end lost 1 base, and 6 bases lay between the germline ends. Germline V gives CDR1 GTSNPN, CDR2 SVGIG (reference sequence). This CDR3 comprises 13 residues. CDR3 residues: CAWSVRENTEAFF. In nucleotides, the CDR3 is TGTGCCTGGAGTGTACGAGAGAACACTGAAGCTTTCTTT.

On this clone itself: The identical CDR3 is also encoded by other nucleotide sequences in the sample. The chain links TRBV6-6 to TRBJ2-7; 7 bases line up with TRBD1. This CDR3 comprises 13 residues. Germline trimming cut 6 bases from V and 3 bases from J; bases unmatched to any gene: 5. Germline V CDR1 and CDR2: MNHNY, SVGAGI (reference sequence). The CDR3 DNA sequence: TGTGCCAGCAGCCCGGGACAGAGCTACGAGCAGTACTTC. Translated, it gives CASSPGQSYEQYF.

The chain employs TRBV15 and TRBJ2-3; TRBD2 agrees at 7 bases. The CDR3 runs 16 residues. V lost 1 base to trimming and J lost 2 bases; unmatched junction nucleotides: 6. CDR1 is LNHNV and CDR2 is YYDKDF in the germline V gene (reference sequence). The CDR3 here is CATSRGDYSYTDTQYF. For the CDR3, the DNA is TGTGCCACCAGCAGAGGGGACTATTCCTACACAGATACGCAGTATTTT.

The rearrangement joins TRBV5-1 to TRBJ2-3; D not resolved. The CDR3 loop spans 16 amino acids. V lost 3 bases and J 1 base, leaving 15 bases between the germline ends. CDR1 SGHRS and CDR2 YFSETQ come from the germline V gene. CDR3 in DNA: TGCGCCAGCAGCTCAGCGACCTATTACGGCACAGATACGCAGTATTTT. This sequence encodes CASSSATYYGTDTQYF.

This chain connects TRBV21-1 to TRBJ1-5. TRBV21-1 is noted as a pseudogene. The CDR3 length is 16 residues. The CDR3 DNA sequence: TGTGCCAGCAGCAAAAAGGGCCCTAATAGCAATCAGCCCCAGCATTTT. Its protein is CASSKKGPNSNQPQHF.

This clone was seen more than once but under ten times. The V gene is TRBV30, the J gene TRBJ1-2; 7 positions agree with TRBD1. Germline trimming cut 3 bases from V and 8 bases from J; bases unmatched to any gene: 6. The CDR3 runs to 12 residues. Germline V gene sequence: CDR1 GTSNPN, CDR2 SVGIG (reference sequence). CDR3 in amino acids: CAWSGTVVGYTF. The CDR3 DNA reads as TGTGCCTGGAGCGGGACAGTCGTGGGCTACACCTTC.

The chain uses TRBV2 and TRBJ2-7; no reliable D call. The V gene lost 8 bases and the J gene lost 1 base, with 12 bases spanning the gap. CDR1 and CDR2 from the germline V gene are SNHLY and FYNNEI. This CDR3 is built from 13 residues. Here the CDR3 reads CASRYTWSYEQYF. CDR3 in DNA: TGTGCCAGCCGCTACACCTGGTCCTACGAGCAGTACTTC.

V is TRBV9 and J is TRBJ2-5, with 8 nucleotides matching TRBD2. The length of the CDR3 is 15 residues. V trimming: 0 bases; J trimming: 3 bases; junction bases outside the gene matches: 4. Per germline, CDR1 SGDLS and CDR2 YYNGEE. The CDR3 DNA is TGTGCCAGCAGCGTAGCCACTAGCGGAAAAGAGACCCAGTACTTC. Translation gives CASSVATSGKETQYF.

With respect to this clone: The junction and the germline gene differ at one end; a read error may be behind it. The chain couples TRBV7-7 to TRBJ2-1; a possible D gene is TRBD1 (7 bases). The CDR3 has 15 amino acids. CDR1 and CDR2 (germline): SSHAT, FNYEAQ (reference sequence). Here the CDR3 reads CASSLSQGGSNEQFF. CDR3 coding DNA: TGTGCTAGCAGCTTAAGTCAGGGGGGTTCCAATGAGCAGTTCTTC.